Included here is one T cell receptor (beta chain) sequence, with context. Germline V CDR1 and CDR2: SGHTA, FQGTGA. This CDR3 comprises 15 residues. V dropped 6 bases and J dropped 2; count of bases not matched to a gene: 3. This sample is drawn from a study of blood T cell repertoires in COVID-19. Sequencing was performed with immunoSEQ multiplex PCR; in TCRdb, only in-frame clones are kept and a portion is missing. The sample holds some 250,000 clones, around four fifths seen once. Sequencing was done on a sample of peripheral blood. The V gene is TRBV7-3, the J gene TRBJ2-7; 14 nucleotides line up with TRBD2. This TCR came from a man aged 55 to 69 with acute or convalescent COVID-19. Written as DNA, the CDR3 is TGTGCCAGCAGTCCGACTAGCGGGAGGGCCTACGAGCAGTACTTC. This sequence encodes CASSPTSGRAYEQYF.